This is a list of T cell receptor beta chains from one sample in a study of cytomegalovirus exposure and HLA in healthy donors. Libraries were prepared by immunoSEQ multiplex PCR; TCRdb keeps only in-frame clonotypes and omits some of them. The profile shows about 130,000 clones, 79% of them singletons. Sequencing was carried out using PBMCs. All receptors come from a man in his late teens or twenties in good health and CMV-seronegative. Each CDR3 is given with its conserved first and last residue. A D gene is named only where the DNA matches it firmly. Clone size is stated in some rows and not others, as once, few, many or a class when expanded.

v_gene: TRBV6-6; d_gene: -; j_gene: TRBJ1-5; abundance: -; CDR3nt: TGTGCCAGCAGTTCCATCTATAGCAATCAGCCCCAGCATTTT; CDR3aa: CASSSIYSNQPQHF
v_gene: TRBV15; d_gene: TRBD1; j_gene: TRBJ1-1; abundance: once; CDR3nt: TGTGCCACCAAACAGGGGGTCGCGAACACTGAAGCTTTCTTT; CDR3aa: CATKQGVANTEAFF
v_gene: TRBV7-3; d_gene: -; j_gene: TRBJ2-7; abundance: -; CDR3nt: TGTGCCAGCAGCTTAGTGGGAGCCGCTGTCTACGAGCAGTACTTC; CDR3aa: CASSLVGAAVYEQYF
v_gene: TRBV9; d_gene: -; j_gene: TRBJ1-3; abundance: -; CDR3nt: TGTGCCAGCAGCGTAGCTCCCAAAGGGGACTCTGGAAACACCATATATTTT; CDR3aa: CASSVAPKGDSGNTIYF
v_gene: TRBV7-2; d_gene: -; j_gene: TRBJ2-7; abundance: -; CDR3nt: TGTGCCAGCAGCCCCCAGGAGAGCGGGTGGAGCTACGAGCAGTACTTC; CDR3aa: CASSPQESGWSYEQYF
v_gene: TRBV29-1; d_gene: TRBD1; j_gene: TRBJ1-4; abundance: few; CDR3nt: TGCAGCGTTGCTAGGGACAGAAATGAAAAACTGTTTTTT; CDR3aa: CSVARDRNEKLFF
v_gene: TRBV5-1; d_gene: TRBD2; j_gene: TRBJ2-1; abundance: -; CDR3nt: TGCGCCAGCAGCTTGCATCGCCGTCGCTGGGCGGGGGATTTATACAATGAGCAGTTCTTC; CDR3aa: CASSLHRRRWAGDLYNEQFF
v_gene: TRBV7-9; d_gene: -; j_gene: TRBJ1-4; abundance: -; CDR3nt: TGTGCCAGCAGCTTAACCCAGGTTAATGAAAAACTGTTTTTT; CDR3aa: CASSLTQVNEKLFF
v_gene: TRBV18; d_gene: -; j_gene: TRBJ2-1; abundance: -; CDR3nt: TGTGCCAGCTCACCCGGGAATCGGAGGGCGGCGAATGAGCAGTTCTTC; CDR3aa: CASSPGNRRAANEQFF
v_gene: TRBV18; d_gene: -; j_gene: TRBJ2-3; abundance: -; CDR3nt: TGTGCCAGCTCACCGGCTACAGATACGCAGTATTTT; CDR3aa: CASSPATDTQYF
v_gene: TRBV7-3; d_gene: TRBD1; j_gene: TRBJ1-2; abundance: once; CDR3nt: TGTGCCAGCAGCCAACTAATTGGGGTGGGACAGGGTTTATACTATGGCTACACCTTC; CDR3aa: CASSQLIGVGQGLYYGYTF
v_gene: TRBV7-9; d_gene: -; j_gene: TRBJ2-7; abundance: -; CDR3nt: TGTGCCAGCAGCCTCGACCATCGAGGCAGAACCTACGAGCAGTACTTC; CDR3aa: CASSLDHRGRTYEQYF
v_gene: TRBV10-1; d_gene: -; j_gene: TRBJ1-3; abundance: few; CDR3nt: TGCGCCAGCAGTGAGTCCGTCAGCTCTGGAAACACCATATATTTT; CDR3aa: CASSESVSSGNTIYF
v_gene: TRBV5-6; d_gene: TRBD1; j_gene: TRBJ1-1; abundance: -; CDR3nt: TGTGCCAGCAGTTCGGACAGGAGGGGGACTGAAGCTTTCTTT; CDR3aa: CASSSDRRGTEAFF
v_gene: TRBV9; d_gene: TRBD1; j_gene: TRBJ2-1; abundance: -; CDR3nt: TGTGCCAGCAGCGTTGGGGACAGGGTCAATGAGCAGTTCTTC; CDR3aa: CASSVGDRVNEQFF
v_gene: TRBV5-4; d_gene: -; j_gene: TRBJ1-4; abundance: -; CDR3nt: TGTGCCAGCAGCTCTACTACCCGACAGCTGAATGAAAAACTGTTTTTT; CDR3aa: CASSSTTRQLNEKLFF
v_gene: TRBV6-5; d_gene: -; j_gene: TRBJ2-7; abundance: few; CDR3nt: TGTGCCAGTCGACACGACTACGAGCAGTACTTC; CDR3aa: CASRHDYEQYF
v_gene: TRBV9; d_gene: TRBD1; j_gene: TRBJ2-5; abundance: -; CDR3nt: TGTGCCAGCAGCGGATCACAGGGGGCCGAAGAGACCCAGTACTTC; CDR3aa: CASSGSQGAEETQYF
v_gene: TRBV7-8; d_gene: TRBD2; j_gene: TRBJ2-1; abundance: -; CDR3nt: TGTGCCAGCAGCGACGCCGGGACTAGCTCCTACAATGAGCAGTTCTTC; CDR3aa: CASSDAGTSSYNEQFF
v_gene: TRBV29-1; d_gene: -; j_gene: TRBJ2-1; abundance: -; CDR3nt: TGCAGCGTTGAACGGCTGACTAGTAGGGTTCAGTTCTTC; CDR3aa: CSVERLTSRVQFF
v_gene: TRBV10-3; d_gene: TRBD1; j_gene: TRBJ2-3; abundance: -; CDR3nt: TGTGCCATCAAGGGACAGGGATTAGGAAATACGCAGTATTTT; CDR3aa: CAIKGQGLGNTQYF
v_gene: TRBV30; d_gene: TRBD2; j_gene: TRBJ2-7; abundance: -; CDR3nt: TGTGCCTGGAGCCGGGGGTCCGGGGGGGGATACGAGCAGTACTTC; CDR3aa: CAWSRGSGGGYEQYF
v_gene: TRBV7-2; d_gene: TRBD1; j_gene: TRBJ1-2; abundance: -; CDR3nt: TGTGCCAGCAGCTTAAACGATGCAGGGGGCGTTTGTGGCTACACCTTC; CDR3aa: CASSLNDAGGVCGYTF
v_gene: TRBV4-1; d_gene: -; j_gene: TRBJ2-1; abundance: -; CDR3nt: TGCGCCAGCAGCCAAGAGTGGAGCGTATCCGTCAATGAGCAGTTCTTC; CDR3aa: CASSQEWSVSVNEQFF
v_gene: TRBV7-9; d_gene: -; j_gene: TRBJ2-2; abundance: -; CDR3nt: TGTGCCAGCAACACCATCAGGGGGGACACCGGGGAGCTGTTTTTT; CDR3aa: CASNTIRGDTGELFF
v_gene: TRBV7-9; d_gene: TRBD2; j_gene: TRBJ2-6; abundance: -; CDR3nt: TGTGCCAGCACCACCACGGGGGGACCTGAATTTTTTGGGGCCAACGTCCTGACTTTC; CDR3aa: CASTTTGGPEFFGANVLTF
v_gene: TRBV28; d_gene: -; j_gene: TRBJ1-5; abundance: -; CDR3nt: TGTGCCAGCAGTTTATGGCGGAATCAGCCCCAGCATTTT; CDR3aa: CASSLWRNQPQHF
v_gene: TRBV19; d_gene: -; j_gene: TRBJ1-1; abundance: -; CDR3nt: TGTGCCAGTAGTATACAGGAGAACACTGAAGCTTTCTTT; CDR3aa: CASSIQENTEAFF
v_gene: TRBV6-1; d_gene: -; j_gene: TRBJ2-3; abundance: -; CDR3nt: TGTGCCAGCAGGGTTTTAGCGGTACCCACAGATACGCAGTATTTT; CDR3aa: CASRVLAVPTDTQYF
v_gene: TRBV4-2; d_gene: TRBD2; j_gene: TRBJ2-3; abundance: -; CDR3nt: TGTGCCAGCAGCCAACAAGAAGCGGGAGGGCTCACAGATACGCAGTATTTT; CDR3aa: CASSQQEAGGLTDTQYF
v_gene: TRBV29-1; d_gene: -; j_gene: TRBJ1-1; abundance: few; CDR3nt: TGCAGCGCCCTACCGGTCCGGAACACTGAAGCTTTCTTT; CDR3aa: CSALPVRNTEAFF
v_gene: TRBV7-9; d_gene: TRBD1; j_gene: TRBJ2-7; abundance: -; CDR3nt: TGTGCCAGCACCACCTGGGGACAGGGGAGCTCCTACGAGCAGTACTTC; CDR3aa: CASTTWGQGSSYEQYF
v_gene: TRBV30; d_gene: -; j_gene: TRBJ1-1; abundance: -; CDR3nt: TGTGCCTGGAGTGTAGACAGGCCTGAAGCTTTCTTT; CDR3aa: CAWSVDRPEAFF
v_gene: TRBV28; d_gene: TRBD2; j_gene: TRBJ2-7; abundance: -; CDR3nt: TGTGCCAGCCTAGGGGCGGGAGGGCCCTCATATGAGCAGTACTTC; CDR3aa: CASLGAGGPSYEQYF
v_gene: TRBV11-2; d_gene: -; j_gene: TRBJ1-1; abundance: -; CDR3nt: TGTGCCAGCAGCTTTCAGTCGGAGACTGAAGCTTTCTTT; CDR3aa: CASSFQSETEAFF
v_gene: TRBV30; d_gene: -; j_gene: TRBJ1-1; abundance: -; CDR3nt: TGTGCCTGGAGTGTAGACGGTCCCAGCGGGGCTTTCTTT; CDR3aa: CAWSVDGPSGAFF
v_gene: TRBV30; d_gene: TRBD1; j_gene: TRBJ1-2; abundance: -; CDR3nt: TGTGCCTGGAGTGCCGGGACAGGGTGTGGCTACACCTTC; CDR3aa: CAWSAGTGCGYTF
v_gene: TRBV7-9; d_gene: -; j_gene: TRBJ2-1; abundance: -; CDR3nt: TGTGCCAGCAGCTTAGGTCAGGGTGTCGATGAGCAGTTCTTC; CDR3aa: CASSLGQGVDEQFF
v_gene: TRBV2; d_gene: -; j_gene: TRBJ1-2; abundance: -; CDR3nt: TGTGCCAGCAATCGGGGTCCCGCATTGGACTACACCTTC; CDR3aa: CASNRGPALDYTF
v_gene: TRBV6-5; d_gene: -; j_gene: TRBJ1-1; abundance: -; CDR3nt: TGTGCCAGCAGTTCACCGAGGGCATACACTGAAGCTTTCTTT; CDR3aa: CASSSPRAYTEAFF
v_gene: TRBV28; d_gene: -; j_gene: TRBJ1-1; abundance: once; CDR3nt: TGTGCCAGCAGTTCGGAGGGGAACACTGAAGCTTTCTTT; CDR3aa: CASSSEGNTEAFF
v_gene: TRBV12-5; d_gene: -; j_gene: TRBJ1-5; abundance: -; CDR3nt: TGTGCTAGTGGTTTGTATCCGGGGCCCCAGCATTTT; CDR3aa: CASGLYPGPQHF
v_gene: TRBV30; d_gene: -; j_gene: TRBJ2-5; abundance: -; CDR3nt: TGTGCCTGGAGTGTAAGACTACGGGAGACCCAGTACTTC; CDR3aa: CAWSVRLRETQYF
v_gene: TRBV7-2; d_gene: TRBD2; j_gene: TRBJ2-7; abundance: -; CDR3nt: TGTGCCAGCAGCTTAAGGCGGGGAAAGACTAGCTCCTCCTACGAGCAGTACTTC; CDR3aa: CASSLRRGKTSSSYEQYF
v_gene: TRBV15; d_gene: -; j_gene: TRBJ2-5; abundance: -; CDR3nt: TGTGCCACCAGCAGAGTCAGGGGTGCGGAGACCCAGTACTTC; CDR3aa: CATSRVRGAETQYF
v_gene: TRBV9; d_gene: TRBD1; j_gene: TRBJ2-6; abundance: -; CDR3nt: TGTGCCAGCAGCCCGGACAGGGCTGGGGCCAACGTCCTGACTTTC; CDR3aa: CASSPDRAGANVLTF
v_gene: TRBV6-1; d_gene: -; j_gene: TRBJ1-2; abundance: -; CDR3nt: TGTGCCAGCAGCGAGGATGGCTATGGCTACACCTTC; CDR3aa: CASSEDGYGYTF
v_gene: TRBV7-3; d_gene: -; j_gene: TRBJ1-2; abundance: -; CDR3nt: TGTGCCAGCAGCCCCACGGGGTGGGATGGCTACACCTTC; CDR3aa: CASSPTGWDGYTF
v_gene: TRBV18; d_gene: -; j_gene: TRBJ1-4; abundance: -; CDR3nt: TGTGCCAGCTCACCACAGTCACTAACTAATGAAAAACTGTTTTTT; CDR3aa: CASSPQSLTNEKLFF
v_gene: TRBV6-5; d_gene: -; j_gene: TRBJ2-3; abundance: -; CDR3nt: TGTGCCAGCAGTTATGCGGGAAACACAGATACGCAGTATTTT; CDR3aa: CASSYAGNTDTQYF
v_gene: TRBV6-1; d_gene: TRBD1; j_gene: TRBJ2-2; abundance: -; CDR3nt: TGTGCCAGCCGGGACAGGGGAGCCGGGGAGCTGTTTTTT; CDR3aa: CASRDRGAGELFF
v_gene: TRBV6-1; d_gene: -; j_gene: TRBJ2-1; abundance: -; CDR3nt: TGTGCCAGCACACCGAGACAAACAGAAGCGCAGTTCTTC; CDR3aa: CASTPRQTEAQFF
v_gene: TRBV7-9; d_gene: TRBD1; j_gene: TRBJ1-2; abundance: -; CDR3nt: TGTGCCGAGATGGGGACAGGATCCTATGGCTACACCTTC; CDR3aa: CAEMGTGSYGYTF
v_gene: TRBV5-6; d_gene: -; j_gene: TRBJ2-1; abundance: -; CDR3nt: TGTGCCAGCAGCTTGGATACAGGGGGGGATGAGCAGTTCTTC; CDR3aa: CASSLDTGGDEQFF
v_gene: TRBV9; d_gene: -; j_gene: TRBJ1-1; abundance: -; CDR3nt: TGTGCCAGCAGCGGAATGGACAGGAACACTGAAGCTTTCTTT; CDR3aa: CASSGMDRNTEAFF
v_gene: TRBV19; d_gene: -; j_gene: TRBJ2-1; abundance: -; CDR3nt: TGTGCCAGTAGTATAGATCTCGGGGGTGAGCAGTTCTTC; CDR3aa: CASSIDLGGEQFF
v_gene: TRBV7-9; d_gene: TRBD1; j_gene: TRBJ1-1; abundance: -; CDR3nt: TGTTCCAGCAGCTATACAGGGGGCGGGACCCCGAACACTGAAGCTTTCTTT; CDR3aa: CSSSYTGGGTPNTEAFF
v_gene: TRBV4-2; d_gene: -; j_gene: TRBJ1-4; abundance: -; CDR3nt: TGTGCCAGGTACGGGGAAACTAATGAAAAACTGTTTTTT; CDR3aa: CARYGETNEKLFF
v_gene: TRBV19; d_gene: TRBD2; j_gene: TRBJ2-1; abundance: -; CDR3nt: TGTGCCAGTAGTATGGGAGGGCCGGAGTTCTTC; CDR3aa: CASSMGGPEFF
v_gene: TRBV5-8; d_gene: TRBD2; j_gene: TRBJ2-5; abundance: -; CDR3nt: TGTGCCAGCAGCCTCGGACTAGCGGGAGGGGGAACCCAAGAGACCCAGTACTTC; CDR3aa: CASSLGLAGGGTQETQYF